The TCR beta chain described here comes from a study of cytomegalovirus exposure and HLA in healthy donors. Overall study results and limits: Several top significant clusters appeared, in a later analysis, to be linked to common viral pathogens.

As concerns this clone: The antigen is unknown.

60 Vbeta and 13 Jbeta primers were used in PCR. Assay: immunoSEQ multiplex PCR; the TCRdb copy retains only in-frame clones and omits some. The sample has 100,000 to 150,000 clones, around three quarters seen once. The CDR3 has 16 residues. Germline V CDR1 and CDR2: SGHTA, FQGNSA. Trimming stripped 1 base from V and 7 bases from J, with 16 bases between. Sequenced input: PBMCs. The receptor was isolated from a woman aged 45-60 years in good health and CMV-seronegative. This chain links TRBV7-2 with TRBJ1-4; D ambiguous. CDR3 sequence (DNA): TGTGCCAGCAGCTTAGGAGTCTCCAACGCGGGTGAAAAACTGTTTTTT. It is translated as CASSLGVSNAGEKLFF.